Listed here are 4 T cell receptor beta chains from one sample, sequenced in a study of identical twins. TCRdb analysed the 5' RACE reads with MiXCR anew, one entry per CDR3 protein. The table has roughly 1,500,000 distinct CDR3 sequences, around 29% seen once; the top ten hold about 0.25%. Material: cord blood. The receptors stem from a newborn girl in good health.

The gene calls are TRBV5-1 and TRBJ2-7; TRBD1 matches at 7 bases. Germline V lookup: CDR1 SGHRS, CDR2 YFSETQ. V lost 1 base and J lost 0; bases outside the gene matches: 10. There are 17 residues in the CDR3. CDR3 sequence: CASSLTRGTGSSYEQYF. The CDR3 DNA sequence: TGCGCCAGCAGCTTGACCAGGGGGACCGGTAGCTCCTACGAGCAGTACTTC.

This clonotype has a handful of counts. Here the CDR3 reads CASSLVSGEEQFF. CDR3 nucleotides: TGTGCCAGCAGCTTAGTGTCCGGAGAGGAGCAGTTCTTC. This rearrangement joins TRBV7-8 to TRBJ2-1; D is uncertain. The CDR3 is 13 amino acids. V gave up 1 base and J gave up 10 bases, with 11 bases separating them. Germline V lookup: CDR1 SGHVS, CDR2 FQNEAQ.

The CDR3 DNA is TGTGCCATCAGTGAGTTGGGACCCTCCTACGAGCAGTACTTC. The encoded protein is CAISELGPSYEQYF. The chain uses TRBV10-3 and TRBJ2-7; either TRBD1 or TRBD2 may supply D (5 bases each). Trimming pared 1 base from V and 0 bases from J, leaving 7 bases between. Germline assignment: CDR1 ENHRY and CDR2 SYGVKD. There are 14 residues in the CDR3.

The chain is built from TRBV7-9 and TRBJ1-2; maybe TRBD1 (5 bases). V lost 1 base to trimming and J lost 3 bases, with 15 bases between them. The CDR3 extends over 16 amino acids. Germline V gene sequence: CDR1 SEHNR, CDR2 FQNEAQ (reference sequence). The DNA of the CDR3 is TGTGCCAGCAGCTTAGGGACAAGGGAATTTGACTATGGCTACACCTTC. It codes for CASSLGTREFDYGYTF.